This T cell receptor beta chain was observed in a study of blood T cell repertoires in COVID-19. On the study more broadly: The origin of the acute and convalescent COVID-19 samples was the United States, Italy and Spain.

Trimming left V 8 bases short and J 3 bases short, with 19 bases between. The length of the CDR3 is 15 residues. Germline values: CDR1 LNHNV, CDR2 YYDKDF (reference sequence). Profiling relied on immunoSEQ multiplex PCR, and the TCRdb table lists in-frame clones only, not all of them. This table has 52,000 or so clones, around 86% appearing once. V is TRBV15 and J is TRBJ1-2; D is undetermined. Material for sequencing was peripheral blood. The receptor was derived from a man older than 75 with acute or convalescent COVID-19. CDR3 nucleotide sequence: TGTGCCACCCAAAAATGGACCCGGGAGGACTATGGCTACACCTTC. This codes for CATQKWTREDYGYTF.